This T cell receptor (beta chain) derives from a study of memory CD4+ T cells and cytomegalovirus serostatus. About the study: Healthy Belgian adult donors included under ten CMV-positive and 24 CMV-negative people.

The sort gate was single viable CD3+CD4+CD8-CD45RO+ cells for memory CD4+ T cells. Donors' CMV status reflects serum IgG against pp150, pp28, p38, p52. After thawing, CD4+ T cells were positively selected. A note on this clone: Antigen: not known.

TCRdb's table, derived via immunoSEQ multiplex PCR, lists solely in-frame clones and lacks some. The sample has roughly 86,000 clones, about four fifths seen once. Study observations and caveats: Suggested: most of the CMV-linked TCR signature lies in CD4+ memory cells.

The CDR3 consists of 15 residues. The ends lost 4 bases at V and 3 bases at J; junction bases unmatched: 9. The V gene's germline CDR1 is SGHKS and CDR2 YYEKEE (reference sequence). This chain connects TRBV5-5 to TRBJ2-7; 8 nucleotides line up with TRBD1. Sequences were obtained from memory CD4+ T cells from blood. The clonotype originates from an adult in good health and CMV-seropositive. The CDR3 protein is CASSPFGTGGYEQYF. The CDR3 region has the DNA TGTGCCAGCAGCCCATTTGGGACAGGAGGCTACGAGCAGTACTTC.